The present T cell receptor beta chain was sequenced within a study of T cell repertoires in ileal Crohn's disease. Study in general: Every patient was operated on for stricturing (about 60%) or penetrating (39%) complications. The study, taken as a whole, reports: Clonal expansions were more frequent in active smokers than non-smokers at surgery. All patients with clonality above 26.8% had endoscopic recurrence.

The protocol was immunoSEQ multiplex PCR, while the TCRdb copy is restricted to in-frame clones and leaves out a portion. This sample yields tens of thousands of clones, of which 81% are seen a single time; about 6% belongs to the top ten. This CDR3 region has 14 residues. The ends were cut back, 8 bases at V and 0 bases at J, with 14 bases in the middle. CDR1 is SNHLY, CDR2 FYNNEI, per germline. Of note for this clone: Its cognate antigen is unknown.

The sequence was obtained from an adult with Crohn's disease. Sequencing was carried out using ileal tissue. The chain employs TRBV2 and TRBJ2-7; D perhaps matches TRBD1 (5 bases). CDR3 sequence: CASSRTGSSYEQYF. CDR3 in DNA: TGTGCCAGCTCGAGAACAGGTAGCTCCTACGAGCAGTACTTC. Full variable domain (missing parts from reference TRBV2 and TRBJ2-7): EPEVTQTPSHQVTQMGQEVILRCVPISNHLYFYWYRQILGQKVEFLVSFYNNEISEKSEIFDDQFSVERPDGSNFTLKIRSTKLEDSAMYFCASSRTGSSYEQYFGPGTRLTVT.